Listed here is a single T cell receptor beta chain. Its antigen is undetermined. The CDR3 is 13 amino acids. With 6 bases removed from V and 10 bases from J, the gap between germline ends came to 15 bases. This specimen comes from a study of T cell responses to AZD1222 COVID-19 vaccine. Study in general: Pooling of second doses given at about 4 or about 12 weeks was done. General observations from the study: Dominant CD4 TCR responses targeted spike regions 160-218 and 743-854. It should be noted that donors were predominantly white British and more often female, and clonal diversity was possibly underestimated.

Clones were sequenced by immunoSEQ multiplex PCR, and TCRdb holds only the in-frame ones, with some missing. The table records approximately 120,000 clones, around 87% of them present only once. The receptor was derived from an adult in good health. The rearrangement uses TRBV12-3 or TRBV12-4 and TRBJ2-2; weak D call: TRBD2 (6 bases). The sample in question was peripheral blood, obtained on day 0 of AZD1222 vaccination. CDR3 DNA: TGTGCCAGCAGCCCGGGACTCATTGAGGAGCTGTTTTTT. Its protein is CASSPGLIEELFF.